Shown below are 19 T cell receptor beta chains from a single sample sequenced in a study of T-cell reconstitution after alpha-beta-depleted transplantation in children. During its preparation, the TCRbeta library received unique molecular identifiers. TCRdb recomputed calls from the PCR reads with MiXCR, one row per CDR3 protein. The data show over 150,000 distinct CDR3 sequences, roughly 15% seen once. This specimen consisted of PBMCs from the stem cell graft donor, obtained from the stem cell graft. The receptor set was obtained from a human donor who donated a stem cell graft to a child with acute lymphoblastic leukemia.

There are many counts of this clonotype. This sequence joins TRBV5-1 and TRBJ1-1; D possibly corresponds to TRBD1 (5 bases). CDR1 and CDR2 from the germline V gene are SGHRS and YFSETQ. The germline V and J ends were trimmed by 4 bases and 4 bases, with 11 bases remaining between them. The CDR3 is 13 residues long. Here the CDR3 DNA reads TGCGCCAGCAGCATCAGGGTTGGCACTGAAGCTTTCTTT. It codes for CASSIRVGTEAFF.

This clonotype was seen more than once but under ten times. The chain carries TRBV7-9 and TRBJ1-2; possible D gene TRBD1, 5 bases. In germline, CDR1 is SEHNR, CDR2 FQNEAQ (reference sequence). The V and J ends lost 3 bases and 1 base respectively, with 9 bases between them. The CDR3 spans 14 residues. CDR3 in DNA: TGTGCCAGCAGCTTGACAGACGTTAACTATGGCTACACCTTC. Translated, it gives CASSLTDVNYGYTF. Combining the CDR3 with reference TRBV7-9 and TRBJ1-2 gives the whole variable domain DTGVSQNPRHKITKRGQNVTFRCDPISEHNRLYWYRQTLGQGPEFLTYFQNEAQLEKSRLLSDRFSAERPKGSFSTLEIQRTEQGDSAMYLCASSLTDVNYGYTFGSGTRLTVV.

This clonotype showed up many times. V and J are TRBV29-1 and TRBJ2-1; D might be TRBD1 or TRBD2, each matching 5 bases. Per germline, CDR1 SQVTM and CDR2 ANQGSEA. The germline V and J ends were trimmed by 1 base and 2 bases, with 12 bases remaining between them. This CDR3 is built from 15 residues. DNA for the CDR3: TGCAGCGTTGAAGGAGGTGGGACGGCCTACAATGAGCAGTTCTTC. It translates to CSVEGGGTAYNEQFF.

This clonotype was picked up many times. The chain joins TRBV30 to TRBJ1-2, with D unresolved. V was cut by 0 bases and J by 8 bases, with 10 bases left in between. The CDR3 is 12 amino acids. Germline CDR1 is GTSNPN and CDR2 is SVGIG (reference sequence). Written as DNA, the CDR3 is TGTGCCTGGAGTGTAGAGGAATACGGCTACACCTTC. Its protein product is CAWSVEEYGYTF.

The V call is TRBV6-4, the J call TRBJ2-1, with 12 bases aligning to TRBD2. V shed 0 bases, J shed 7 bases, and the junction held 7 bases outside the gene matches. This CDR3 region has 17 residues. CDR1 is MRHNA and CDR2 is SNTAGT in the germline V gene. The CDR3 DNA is TGTGCCAGCAGTGACTCGGGCCTAGCGGGAGGGCTAAATGAGCAGTTCTTC. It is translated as CASSDSGLAGGLNEQFF.

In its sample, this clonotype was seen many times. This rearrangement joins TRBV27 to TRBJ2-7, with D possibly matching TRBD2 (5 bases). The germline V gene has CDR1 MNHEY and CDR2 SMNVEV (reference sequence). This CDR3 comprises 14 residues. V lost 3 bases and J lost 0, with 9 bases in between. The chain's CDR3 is CASSFEGDSYEQYF. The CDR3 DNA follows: TGTGCCAGCAGTTTTGAGGGTGACTCCTACGAGCAGTACTTC.

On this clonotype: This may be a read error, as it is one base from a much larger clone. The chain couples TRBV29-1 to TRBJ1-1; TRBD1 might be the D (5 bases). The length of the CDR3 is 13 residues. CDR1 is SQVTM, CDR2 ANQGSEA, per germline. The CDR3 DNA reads TGCAGCGCCAACTGGGGCCTCGGCACTAAAGCTTTCTTT. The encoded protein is CSANWGLGTKAFF.

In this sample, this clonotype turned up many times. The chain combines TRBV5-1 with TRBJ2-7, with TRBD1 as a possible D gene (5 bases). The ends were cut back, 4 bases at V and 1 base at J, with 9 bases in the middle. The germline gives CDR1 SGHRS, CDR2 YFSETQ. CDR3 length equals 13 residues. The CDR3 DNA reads TGCGCCAGCAGCCCAGACAGTTCCTACGAGCAGTACTTC. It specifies CASSPDSSYEQYF.

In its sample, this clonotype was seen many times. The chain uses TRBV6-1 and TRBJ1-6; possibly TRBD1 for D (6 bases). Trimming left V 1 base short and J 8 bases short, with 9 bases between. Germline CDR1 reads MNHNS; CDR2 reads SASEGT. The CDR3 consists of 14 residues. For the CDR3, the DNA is TGTGCCAGCAGTGAAGACAGGGCGGATTCACCCCTCCACTTT. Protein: CASSEDRADSPLHF.

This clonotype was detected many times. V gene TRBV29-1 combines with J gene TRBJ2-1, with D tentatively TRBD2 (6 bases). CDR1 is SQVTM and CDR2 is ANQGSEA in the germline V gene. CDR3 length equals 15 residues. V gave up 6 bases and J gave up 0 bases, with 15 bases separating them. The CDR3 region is CSVSERVRSYNEQFF. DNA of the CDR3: TGCAGCGTGAGTGAGCGGGTCCGCTCCTACAATGAGCAGTTCTTC.

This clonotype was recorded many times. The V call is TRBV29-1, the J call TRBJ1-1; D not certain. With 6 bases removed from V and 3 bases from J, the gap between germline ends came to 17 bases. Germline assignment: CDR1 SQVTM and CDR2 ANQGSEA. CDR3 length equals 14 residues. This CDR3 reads CSVQPAGLHTEAFF. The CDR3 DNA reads TGCAGCGTCCAACCGGCAGGTTTGCACACTGAAGCTTTCTTT.

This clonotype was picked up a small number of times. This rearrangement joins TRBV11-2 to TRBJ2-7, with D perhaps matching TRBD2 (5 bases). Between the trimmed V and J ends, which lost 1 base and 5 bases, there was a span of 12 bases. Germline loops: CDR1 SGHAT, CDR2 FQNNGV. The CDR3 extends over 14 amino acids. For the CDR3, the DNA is TGTGCCAGCAGCTTAGTAGGACTTCCAAACGAGCAGTACTTC. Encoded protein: CASSLVGLPNEQYF.

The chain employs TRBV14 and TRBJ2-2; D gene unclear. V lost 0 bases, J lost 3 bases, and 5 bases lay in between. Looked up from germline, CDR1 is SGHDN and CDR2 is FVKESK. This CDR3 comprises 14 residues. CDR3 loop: CASSQDGYTGELFF. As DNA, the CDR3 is TGTGCCAGCAGCCAAGATGGCTACACCGGGGAGCTGTTTTTT.

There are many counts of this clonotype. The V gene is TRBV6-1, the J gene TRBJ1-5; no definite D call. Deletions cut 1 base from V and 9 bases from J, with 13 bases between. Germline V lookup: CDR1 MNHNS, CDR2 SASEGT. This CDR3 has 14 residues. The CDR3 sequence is CASSEDWVGRPQHF. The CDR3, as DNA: TGTGCCAGCAGTGAAGACTGGGTGGGTCGGCCCCAGCATTTT.

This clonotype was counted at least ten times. This CDR3 reads CASSLDPLRFNTEAFF. CDR3 bases: TGTGCCAGCAGCCTGGACCCGCTACGTTTTAACACTGAAGCTTTCTTT. The chain recombines TRBV5-6 with TRBJ1-1, with D unclear. V lost 4 bases to trimming and J lost 2 bases, with 18 bases between them. This CDR3 has 16 amino acids. CDR1 SGHDT and CDR2 YYEEEE come from the germline V gene.

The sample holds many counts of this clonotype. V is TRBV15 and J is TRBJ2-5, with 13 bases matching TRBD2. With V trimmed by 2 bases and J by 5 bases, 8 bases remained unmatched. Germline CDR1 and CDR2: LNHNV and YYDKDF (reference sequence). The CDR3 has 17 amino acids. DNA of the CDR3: TGTGCCACCAGCAGAACTAGCGGGAGGGCCGAGAGGGAGACCCAGTACTTC. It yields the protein CATSRTSGRAERETQYF.

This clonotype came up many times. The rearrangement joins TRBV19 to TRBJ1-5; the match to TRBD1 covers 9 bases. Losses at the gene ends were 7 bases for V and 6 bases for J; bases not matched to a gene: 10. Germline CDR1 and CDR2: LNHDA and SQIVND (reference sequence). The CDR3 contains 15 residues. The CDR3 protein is CASNPDRGGVQPQHF. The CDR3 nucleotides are TGTGCCAGTAATCCGGACAGGGGAGGCGTTCAGCCCCAGCATTTT.

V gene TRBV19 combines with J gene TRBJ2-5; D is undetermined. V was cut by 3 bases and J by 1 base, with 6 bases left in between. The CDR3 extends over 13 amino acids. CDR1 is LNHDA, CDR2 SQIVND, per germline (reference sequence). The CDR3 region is CASSIRTQETQYF. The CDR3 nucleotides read TGTGCCAGTAGTATTCGGACCCAAGAGACCCAGTACTTC.

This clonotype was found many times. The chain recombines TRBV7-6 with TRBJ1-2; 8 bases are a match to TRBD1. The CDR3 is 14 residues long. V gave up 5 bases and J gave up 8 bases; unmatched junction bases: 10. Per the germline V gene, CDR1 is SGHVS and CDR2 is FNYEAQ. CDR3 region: CASSPYPTGAGYTF. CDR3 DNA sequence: TGTGCCAGCAGCCCCTACCCGACAGGGGCCGGCTACACCTTC.